Following are 29 T cell receptor beta chains from one sample sequenced in a study of post-analysis software for immune sequencing data. General study points: Higher frequency in patients than in controls was seen for roughly five TRBV segments, with TRBV5-6, TRBV5-1 and TRBV20-1 among them.

Unique-molecular-identifier-tagged TCR beta cDNA libraries were used. One entry per CDR3 protein results from TCRdb running MiXCR on the PCR reads. The data contain some 690,000 distinct CDR3 sequences, approximately 59% of them singletons. The antigens these receptors bind are not known. The sequenced material came from blood. The receptors here all came from a girl aged 2-10 years with multiple sclerosis.

This chain connects TRBV7-9 to TRBJ2-1; D gene unclear. The CDR3 loop spans 11 amino acids. Between the trimmed V and J ends, which lost 4 bases and 9 bases, there was a span of 7 bases. Germline CDR1 and CDR2: SEHNR and FQNEAQ (reference sequence). DNA for the CDR3: TGTGCCAGCAGCTCAACCGGTGAGCAGTTCTTC. Amino acids: CASSSTGEQFF. The complete variable domain, with remaining parts taken from reference TRBV7-9 and TRBJ2-1, reads DTGVSQNPRHKITKRGQNVTFRCDPISEHNRLYWYRQTLGQGPEFLTYFQNEAQLEKSRLLSDRFSAERPKGSFSTLEIQRTEQGDSAMYLCASSSTGEQFFGPGTRLTVL.

This clonotype was seen a few times. V gene TRBV7-6 combines with J gene TRBJ2-1, with 14 positions matching TRBD2. CDR1 and CDR2 (germline): SGHVS, FNYEAQ. The CDR3 spans 17 residues. J gave up 8 bases and V 5 bases, and 11 bases lay outside the gene matches. The CDR3 protein is CASSPTRTSGGRDEQFF. CDR3 sequence (DNA): TGTGCCAGCAGCCCTACCAGGACTAGCGGGGGGAGGGATGAGCAGTTCTTC.

The rearrangement uses TRBV28 and TRBJ2-1, with D unclear. This CDR3 contains 11 residues. Trimming removed 3 bases at V and 12 bases at J, with 9 bases between. Germline CDR1 is MDHEN and CDR2 is SYDVKM. The CDR3 sequence: CASSFRSTQFF. The DNA of the CDR3 is TGTGCCAGCAGTTTTCGTAGCACGCAGTTCTTC.

This clonotype was seen only a few times. Here the CDR3 DNA reads TGTGCCTGGAGTGTCAGGCTAGCGGACAATGAGCAGTTCTTC. This sequence encodes CAWSVRLADNEQFF. This chain links TRBV30 with TRBJ2-1; 7 bases are shared with TRBD2. V gave up 0 bases and J gave up 5 bases; unmatched junction bases: 4. This CDR3 has 14 amino acids. Germline CDR1 is GTSNPN and CDR2 is SVGIG (reference sequence).

V usage is TRBV7-9 and J usage is TRBJ2-1, with D perhaps TRBD2 (7 bases). Trimming stripped 5 bases from V and 4 bases from J, with 27 bases between. CDR3 length equals 19 residues. In germline, CDR1 is SEHNR, CDR2 FQNEAQ (reference sequence). This CDR3 is CASSPVDLGGALGYNEQFF. The CDR3 DNA reads TGTGCCAGCAGCCCCGTTGACTTAGGGGGGGCCTTGGGGTACAATGAGCAGTTCTTC.

The rearrangement links TRBV15 to TRBJ2-7; 9 bases align to TRBD1. CDR1 and CDR2 (germline): LNHNV, YYDKDF (reference sequence). The CDR3 has 17 amino acids. J was trimmed by 6 bases and V by 3 bases; bases with no gene match: 15. The CDR3 DNA follows: TGTGCCACCAGCAGCAGATTACCGGGACAGGGAGGTGGCGAGCAGTACTTC. Translating it yields CATSSRLPGQGGGEQYF.

The chain employs TRBV12-3 or TRBV12-4 and TRBJ2-5, with D possibly matching TRBD2 (5 bases). The J call is uncertain, as TRBJ2-7 better fits the DNA end. CDR3 length: 13 residues. CDR3 loop: CASSDSRGYEQYF. The DNA for the CDR3 is TGTGCCAGCAGTGACTCCCGGGGCTACGAGCAGTACTTC.

The count of this clonotype is one. The chain is built from TRBV14 and TRBJ2-4; no definite D call. The DNA end lines up better with TRBJ2-7; the J call may be wrong. The CDR3 has 17 residues. Germline values: CDR1 SGHDN, CDR2 FVKESK. The CDR3 DNA follows: TGTGCCAGCAGCCAAGCCCCCCTTAGGTACGGAGACTACGAGCAGTACTTC. Protein product: CASSQAPLRYGDYEQYF.

The chain recombines TRBV20-1 with TRBJ2-5; 9 nucleotides agree with TRBD2. The length of the CDR3 is 17 residues. V shed 1 base and J 1 base; nucleotides not matched to a gene: 10. Germline CDR1 reads DFQATT; CDR2 reads SNEGSKA (reference sequence). The CDR3 nucleotides read TGCAGTGCTAGAGGGCTAGCGGGATTGCTGCCCCAAGAGACCCAGTACTTC. It yields the protein CSARGLAGLLPQETQYF.

The rearrangement uses TRBV7-9 and TRBJ2-3, with 10 bases aligning to TRBD2. The germline V gene has CDR1 SEHNR and CDR2 FQNEAQ (reference sequence). With V trimmed by 3 bases and J by 1 base, 7 bases remained unmatched. There are 17 residues in the CDR3. The CDR3 region is CASSFNLGLAGTDTQYF. Written as DNA, the CDR3 is TGTGCCAGCAGCTTCAACCTCGGACTAGCGGGCACAGATACGCAGTATTTT.

V usage is TRBV5-5 and J usage is TRBJ2-3; no clear D. Germline lookup yields CDR1 SGHKS and CDR2 YYEKEE (reference sequence). Trimming pared 3 bases from V and 2 bases from J, leaving 10 bases between. This CDR3 region has 14 residues. As DNA, the CDR3 is TGTGCCAGCAGCTCACCGCAAAACACAGATACGCAGTATTTT. Its protein is CASSSPQNTDTQYF.

This clonotype was counted only a few times. The gene calls are TRBV6-5 and TRBJ2-5, with 11 bases that match TRBD2. The CDR3 covers 15 residues. Per the germline V gene, CDR1 is MNHEY and CDR2 is SVGAGI. V dropped 6 bases and J dropped 4; count of bases not matched to a gene: 7. CDR3 sequence reads: CASSRTSGPGETQYF. CDR3 DNA: TGTGCCAGCAGCCGGACTAGCGGGCCAGGAGAGACCCAGTACTTC.

The rearrangement uses TRBV12-3 or TRBV12-4 and TRBJ1-3, with TRBD1 as a possible D gene (5 bases). The CDR3 is 16 residues long. The V end lost 4 bases, the J end lost 4 bases, and 17 bases lay between the germline ends. CDR3 loop: CASSSDAWGVGNTIYF. The CDR3 coding sequence is TGTGCCAGCAGTTCAGATGCCTGGGGCGTAGGAAACACCATATATTTT.

J is TRBJ2-1 and V is TRBV20-1, with 10 nucleotides matching TRBD2. V lost 2 bases and J lost 2; bases outside the gene matches: 3. The CDR3 consists of 15 residues. The germline V gene has CDR1 DFQATT and CDR2 SNEGSKA (reference sequence). The CDR3 loop is CSARRLAGAYNEQFF. CDR3 sequence (DNA): TGCAGTGCTAGAAGGCTAGCGGGAGCCTACAATGAGCAGTTCTTC.

The V and J genes are TRBV12-3 or TRBV12-4 and TRBJ2-6, with 9 bases that match TRBD1. Unmatched junction bases numbered 7, after V lost 5 bases and J lost 2 bases. The CDR3 loop spans 17 amino acids. CDR3 protein: CASSPDRGTPGANVLTF. CDR3 in DNA: TGTGCCAGCAGTCCCGACAGGGGGACTCCTGGGGCCAACGTCCTGACTTTC.

J is TRBJ2-1 and V is TRBV5-1; D is perhaps TRBD2 (6 bases). V was clipped by 3 bases and J by 5 bases, with 15 bases between them. The CDR3 covers 15 residues. CDR1 and CDR2 (germline): SGHRS, YFSETQ. CDR3 coding DNA: TGCGCCAGCAGCTCTCGGACTATCCGAAACAATGAGCAGTTCTTC. Protein: CASSSRTIRNNEQFF. Filled out from reference TRBV5-1 and TRBJ2-1, the complete variable domain reads KAGVTQTPRYLIKTRGQQVTLSCSPISGHRSVSWYQQTPGQGLQFLFEYFSETQRNKGNFPGRFSGRQFSNSRSEMNVSTLELGDSALYLCASSSRTIRNNEQFFGPGTRLTVL.

The gene calls are TRBV10-3 and TRBJ2-5; 10 bases are a match to TRBD2. V dropped 0 bases and J dropped 2; count of bases not matched to a gene: 9. CDR3 size: 18 residues. In germline, CDR1 is ENHRY, CDR2 SYGVKD. Here the CDR3 reads CAISESAASGGLQETQYF. The CDR3 coding sequence is TGTGCCATCAGTGAGTCGGCCGCTAGCGGGGGCCTTCAAGAGACCCAGTACTTC.

This CDR3 reads CASSGRTRLYEQYF. In DNA, the CDR3 is TGTGCCAGCAGTGGCCGGACACGGCTCTACGAGCAGTACTTC. The chain links TRBV25-1 to TRBJ2-5; possibly TRBD1 for D (5 bases). Judging by the DNA end, TRBJ2-7 fits better; the J call may be wrong. Looked up from germline, CDR1 is MGHDK and CDR2 is SYGVNS. The CDR3 contains 14 residues.

This clonotype was counted between two and nine times. This rearrangement joins TRBV2 to TRBJ2-1; the match to TRBD2 covers 12 bases. The ends lost 7 bases at V and 1 base at J; junction bases unmatched: 11. CDR3 length: 18 residues. CDR1 SNHLY and CDR2 FYNNEI come from the germline V gene. CDR3 DNA sequence: TGTGCCAGCAATATAGGACTAGCGGGGAGTACGTCCTACAATGAGCAGTTCTTC. Its protein is CASNIGLAGSTSYNEQFF.

This clonotype has only a few counts. The gene calls are TRBV20-1 and TRBJ2-5; D possibly matches TRBD1 or TRBD2 (5 bases each). This CDR3 is built from 14 residues. CDR1 and CDR2 from the germline V gene are DFQATT and SNEGSKA (reference sequence). With 1 base removed from V and 2 bases from J, the gap between germline ends came to 11 bases. This CDR3 reads CSARGRGPQETQYF. CDR3 nucleotides: TGCAGTGCTAGAGGACGGGGCCCACAAGAGACCCAGTACTTC.

This clonotype occurred a few times. The CDR3 DNA is TGTGCCAGCATTACTGGACCCACGCTCGGTGGCTACACCTTC. Its protein product is CASITGPTLGGYTF. The V and J genes are TRBV6-1 and TRBJ1-2; D uncertain. The germline CDR1 and CDR2 sequences are MNHNS and SASEGT. V dropped 7 bases and J dropped 7 bases, with 19 bases sitting between them. This CDR3 is built from 14 residues.

This chain links TRBV5-1 with TRBJ2-1, with unresolved D. The CDR3 sequence is 18 residues long. Germline CDR1 reads SGHRS; CDR2 reads YFSETQ. V lost 2 bases and J lost 0, with 18 bases in between. The CDR3 region is CASSFRVAGQSSYNEQFF. The CDR3 bases are TGCGCCAGCAGCTTCCGAGTAGCTGGTCAGAGCTCCTACAATGAGCAGTTCTTC.

This chain uses TRBV29-1 with TRBJ2-5, with no clear D. Trimming stripped 5 bases from V and 0 bases from J, with 10 bases between. This CDR3 has 13 amino acids. Germline loops: CDR1 SQVTM, CDR2 ANQGSEA. In DNA form, the CDR3 reads TGCAGCGTTCTCGCGGCGTACCAAGAGACCCAGTACTTC. As protein: CSVLAAYQETQYF.

The rearrangement joins TRBV20-1 to TRBJ1-5; D remains ambiguous. The V end was cut by 1 base, the J end by 8 bases, with 15 bases between. The CDR3 sequence is 14 residues long. Germline values: CDR1 DFQATT, CDR2 SNEGSKA (reference sequence). CDR3 loop: CSARAGKGKKPQHF. The CDR3 nucleotides are TGCAGTGCTAGAGCCGGGAAAGGGAAAAAGCCCCAGCATTTT.

The CDR3 DNA reads as TGTGCCAGCAGCTTAGCTCGCAGTCTTAGCAATCAGCCCCAGCATTTT. This translates into CASSLARSLSNQPQHF. The gene calls are TRBV7-8 and TRBJ1-5; no firm D call. The V end was cut by 0 bases, the J end by 0 bases, with 9 bases between. The germline V gene encodes CDR1 SGHVS and CDR2 FQNEAQ. The CDR3 has 16 amino acids.

The V call is TRBV4-1, the J call TRBJ1-2, with D hard to call. The germline CDR1 and CDR2 sequences are MGHRA and YSYEKL. V was pared by 1 base and J by 6 bases, with 12 bases between. The length of the CDR3 is 14 residues. CDR3 bases: TGCGCCAGCAGCCAAGCTCCCCAGTTGGATGGCTACACCTTC. Residues: CASSQAPQLDGYTF.

The chain has TRBV27 and TRBJ1-1; a weak D match, TRBD1 (6 bases). The germline gives CDR1 MNHEY, CDR2 SMNVEV (reference sequence). This CDR3 region has 16 residues. Trimming cost V 6 bases and J 2 bases, with 19 bases left between them. CDR3 nucleotide sequence: TGTGCCAGCAGCAGCGGAGGGGGGGGTGGAAACACTGAAGCTTTCTTT. Its protein is CASSSGGGGGNTEAFF.

The chain links TRBV27 to TRBJ1-4; tentative D call: TRBD1 (5 bases). CDR3 length equals 15 residues. Trimming removed 6 bases from V and 0 bases from J, with 11 bases in between. Germline CDR1 is MNHEY and CDR2 is SMNVEV (reference sequence). CDR3 residues: CASRLTGATNEKLFF. The DNA of the CDR3 is TGTGCCAGCAGGCTAACAGGTGCAACTAATGAAAAACTGTTTTTT.

This chain joins TRBV28 and TRBJ2-1; D may be TRBD1 or TRBD2 (5 bases each). The CDR3 sequence is 14 residues long. Germline V gene sequence: CDR1 MDHEN, CDR2 SYDVKM. V lost 9 bases to trimming and J lost 8 bases, with 20 bases between them. Here the CDR3 DNA reads TGTGCCAGTAGTACAGGTTCCCACGGGGATGAGCAGTTCTTC. Translation gives CASSTGSHGDEQFF.